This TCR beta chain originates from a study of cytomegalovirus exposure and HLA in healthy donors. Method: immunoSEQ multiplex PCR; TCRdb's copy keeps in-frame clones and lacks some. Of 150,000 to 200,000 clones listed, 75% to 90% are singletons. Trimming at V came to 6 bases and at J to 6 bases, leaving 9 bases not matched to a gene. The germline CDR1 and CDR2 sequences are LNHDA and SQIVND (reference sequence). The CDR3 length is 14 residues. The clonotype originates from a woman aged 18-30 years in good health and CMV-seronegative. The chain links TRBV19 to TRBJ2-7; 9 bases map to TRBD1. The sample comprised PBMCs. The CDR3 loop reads CASRPGQGLGEQYF. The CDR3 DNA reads TGTGCCAGTAGGCCGGGACAGGGACTGGGCGAGCAGTACTTC.